At least ten counts were recorded for the clone carrying this T cell receptor beta chain. The antigen is undetermined. This record comes from a study of human T cells and chemical hapten exposure. As processed by the authors: A per-sample median of around 100,000 TCRs was observed, with counts ranging from about 23,224 to 700,000. TCRdb reanalysed the RACE reads using MiXCR and keeps one entry per CDR3 protein. TCRdb, not the authors, supplied the V and J calls. The sample carries 300,000 to 450,000 distinct CDR3 sequences, around 5.5% recorded once. Study-level findings and limits: Once DPC sensitization occurred, TCRs above 1 in 1000 frequency showed no change.

The V gene end was trimmed by 7 bases and the J gene end by 4 bases; junction bases not matched to a gene: 8. The CDR3 spans 14 residues. Time point in this sample: pre-sensitization, week 0. Treatment described: therapeutic diphenylcyclopropenone sensitization with weekly scalp DPC. Blood, whole and unfractionated, served as the source for total RNA extraction. This clonotype was sampled from a woman between 45 and 65 years old with alopecia areata. Some clones in this sample may be carry-over from other donors' samples. The sample here was whole blood, taken in connection with sensitization to the hapten diphenylcyclopropenone (DPC). The rearrangement uses TRBV12-3 or TRBV12-4 and TRBJ2-5, with 8 bases fitting TRBD2. CDR3 nucleotides: TGTGCCAGCACCGGGGTAGCGGGACTAGAGACCCAGTACTTC. Residues: CASTGVAGLETQYF.